These 5 T cell receptor beta chains were all obtained from the same sample, sequenced in a study of identical twins. Using its own MiXCR run on the 5' RACE reads, TCRdb lists one record per CDR3 protein. The sample holds under 800,000 distinct CDR3 sequences; 21% are singletons and the top ten take roughly 4%. This sample also belongs to another study, concerning T cells expressing NK-cell markers.

Sequenced input: PBMCs. All receptors derive from a woman in her late teens or twenties in good health.

The CDR3 nucleotides read TGTGCCAGCAGTGGTAAGATTAGCGGGAGGGTCTACAATGAGCAGTTCTTC. It codes for CASSGKISGRVYNEQFF. This chain joins TRBV27 and TRBJ2-1; TRBD2 aligns across 11 bases. V lost 5 bases to trimming and J lost 3 bases; unmatched junction nucleotides: 9. Germline assignment: CDR1 MNHEY and CDR2 SMNVEV (reference sequence). The CDR3 contains 17 residues.

The chain's CDR3 is CSARIHSYEQYF. The CDR3 DNA follows: TGCAGTGCTAGAATCCACTCCTACGAGCAGTACTTC. This chain connects TRBV20-1 to TRBJ2-7; D unresolved. The germline V and J ends were trimmed by 2 bases and 0 bases, with 5 bases remaining between them. The CDR3 extends over 12 amino acids. The germline CDR1 and CDR2 sequences are DFQATT and SNEGSKA (reference sequence).

The chain has TRBV27 and TRBJ1-1; D is uncertain. The V end lost 3 bases, the J end lost 0 bases, and 8 bases lay between the germline ends. Germline CDR1 is MNHEY and CDR2 is SMNVEV (reference sequence). CDR3 length: 14 residues. The CDR3 DNA is TGTGCCAGCAGTTTCCGGTTCATGAACACTGAAGCTTTCTTT. Translation: CASSFRFMNTEAFF.

V and J are TRBV12-5 and TRBJ2-1; 10 bases agree with TRBD1. This CDR3 spans 15 amino acids. V was clipped by 4 bases and J by 8 bases; unmatched bases: 8. CDR1 is LGHNT, CDR2 FRNRAP, per germline. The CDR3 nucleotides are TGTGCTAGTGGTTCCCCGGGACAGGGGATGGATGAGCAGTTCTTC. Encoded protein: CASGSPGQGMDEQFF.

The V and J genes are TRBV20-1 and TRBJ2-4, with D uncertain. CDR1 is DFQATT and CDR2 is SNEGSKA in the germline V gene (reference sequence). The V and J ends lost 4 bases and 0 bases respectively, with 10 bases between them. The CDR3 length is 14 residues. The CDR3: CSAMHPGAKNIQYF. The CDR3 DNA follows: TGCAGTGCTATGCACCCGGGAGCCAAAAACATTCAGTACTTC.